These T cell receptor beta chains were read from a single sample in a study of vaccination and CD4 T cells after COVID-19. For these receptors, no antigen is known. TCRdb re-analysed the PCR reads in MiXCR, keeping a single row per CDR3 protein. The sample carries about 19,000 distinct CDR3 sequences, around 50% recorded once. The sample in question was CD4+ T cells from blood, cultured in vitro, obtained before SARS-CoV-2 vaccination. The receptors were gathered from a human donor who had recovered from COVID-19. Each CDR3 is given with its conserved first and last residue. D genes are given only for firm matches. Size is omitted from some rows. Given values are once, few, many or a class for expanded clones.

TGTGCCAGCAGCCCCTGGGCGGGCGTCGAGCAGTACTTC	CASSPWAGVEQYF	TRBV5-5	TRBJ2-7	once	NA
TGTGCCAGCAGTTACGCGGGTTGGGGTAACGGGGAGCTGTTTTTT	CASSYAGWGNGELFF	TRBV6-5	TRBJ2-2	few	NA
TGCAGTGCTCGAAGGCGGGGAACGAACACCGGGGAGCTGTTTTTT	CSARRRGTNTGELFF	TRBV20-1	TRBJ2-2	NA	NA
TGCAGTGCTGCGATGGTGGGGGAGTACAATGAGCAGTTCTTC	CSAAMVGEYNEQFF	TRBV20-1	TRBJ2-1	NA	NA
TGTGCCGGCTCCCCCTCCGGGGGGGGTCAGCCCCAGCATTTT	CAGSPSGGGQPQHF	TRBV2	TRBJ1-5	few	NA
TGCAGCGTTGAAGGACACACTGAAGCTTTCTTT	CSVEGHTEAFF	TRBV29-1	TRBJ1-1	few	NA
TGTGCCAGCTCTCCACAGGGGGCAGAGACCCAGTACTTC	CASSPQGAETQYF	TRBV18	TRBJ2-5	NA	TRBD1
TGTGCCAGCAGTTACATAGCGCCCAGCACAGATACGCAGTATTTT	CASSYIAPSTDTQYF	TRBV6-2/TRBV6-3	TRBJ2-3	NA	NA
TGTGCCAGCAGTTACCCGAGCGGGAGGAACTTC	CASSYPSGRNF	TRBV6-2/TRBV6-3	TRBJ2-7	NA	TRBD2
TGCGCCAGCAGCCCCCAAACGGGACTACCCTACGAGCAGTACTTC	CASSPQTGLPYEQYF	TRBV4-3	TRBJ2-7	once	TRBD2
TGCAGTGCTAGACCTGGCGGGAAGGAGACCCAGTACTTC	CSARPGGKETQYF	TRBV20-1	TRBJ2-5	NA	NA
TGCGCCAGCAGCCAGGGCGGTGATGAAGCTTTCTTT	CASSQGGDEAFF	TRBV4-1	TRBJ1-1	NA	NA
TGTGCCAGTAGTATCGGTGGGGGGACTAAAGAGACCCAGTACTTC	CASSIGGGTKETQYF	TRBV19	TRBJ2-5	few	TRBD2
TGCAGTGCGCTCGACAGGGGGCAGAAATACAATGAGCAGTTCTTC	CSALDRGQKYNEQFF	TRBV20-1	TRBJ2-1	few	TRBD1
TGTGCCAGCAGTGAAGCTGGAGTTCGGGAGCAGTACTTC	CASSEAGVREQYF	TRBV2	TRBJ2-7	NA	NA
TGTGCCAGCAGGGGGCTCCACGAGCAGTACTTC	CASRGLHEQYF	TRBV28	TRBJ2-7	NA	NA